The T cell receptor beta chain under discussion was sequenced for a study of T-cell memory formation after mild COVID-19. As for the study in general: The TCR clusters were mostly specific to one donor.

Findings and caveats of the study: Contracting CD4+ clones were located mainly in CM and EM, and CD8+ clones in EMRA.

5'RACE with constant-segment primers yielded barcoded, UMI-tagged TCR alpha and TCR beta cDNA libraries. MiXCR, applied by TCRdb to the 5' RACE reads, yields one record per CDR3 protein. The sample yields 110,000 to 150,000 distinct CDR3 sequences, more than 13% seen once. The V gene's germline CDR1 is ENHRY and CDR2 SYGVKD. V was pared by 2 bases and J by 4 bases, with 6 bases of the junction left unmatched. The CDR3 contains 16 residues. This clonotype was seen a few times. Its specificity is not known. The sequence came from an adult woman who had mild COVID-19 (a few samples of this study predate the infection). Cell type and time point are not known. The sequencing sample was made of PBMCs or a T cell subset sorted from them (not recorded which). The V and J genes are TRBV10-3 and TRBJ2-1; TRBD2 matches 9 bases. CDR3 DNA sequence: TGTGCCATCAGTGAGGGAGCGGGGGGCAAATACAATGAGCAGTTCTTC. Protein sequence: CAISEGAGGKYNEQFF.